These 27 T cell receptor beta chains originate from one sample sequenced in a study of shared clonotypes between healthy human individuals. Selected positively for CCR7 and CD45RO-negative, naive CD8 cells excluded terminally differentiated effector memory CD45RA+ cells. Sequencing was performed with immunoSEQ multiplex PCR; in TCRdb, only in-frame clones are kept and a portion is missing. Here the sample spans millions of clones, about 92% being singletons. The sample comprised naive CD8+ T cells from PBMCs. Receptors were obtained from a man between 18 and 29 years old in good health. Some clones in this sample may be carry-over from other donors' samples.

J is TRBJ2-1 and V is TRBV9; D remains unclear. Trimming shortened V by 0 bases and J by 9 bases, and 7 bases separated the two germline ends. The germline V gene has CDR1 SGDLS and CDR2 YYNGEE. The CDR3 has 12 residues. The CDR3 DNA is TGTGCCAGCAGCGTAGAAGGGTTTGAGCAGTTCTTC. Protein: CASSVEGFEQFF.

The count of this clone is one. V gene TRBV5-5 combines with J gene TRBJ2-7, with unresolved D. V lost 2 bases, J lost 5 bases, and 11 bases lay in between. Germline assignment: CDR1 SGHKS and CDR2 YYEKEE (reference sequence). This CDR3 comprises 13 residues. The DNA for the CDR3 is TGTGCCAGCAGCTTTCTCATTTGGGACGAGCAGTACTTC. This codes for CASSFLIWDEQYF.

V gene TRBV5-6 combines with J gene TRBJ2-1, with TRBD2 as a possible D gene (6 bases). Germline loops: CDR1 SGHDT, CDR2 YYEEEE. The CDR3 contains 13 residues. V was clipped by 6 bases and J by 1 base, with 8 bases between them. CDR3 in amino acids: CASTAGSYNEQFF. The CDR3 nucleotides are TGTGCCAGCACCGCGGGGTCCTACAATGAGCAGTTCTTC.

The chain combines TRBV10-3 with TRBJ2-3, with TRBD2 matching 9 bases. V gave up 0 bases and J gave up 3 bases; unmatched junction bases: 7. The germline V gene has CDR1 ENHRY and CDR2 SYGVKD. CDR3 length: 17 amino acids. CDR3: CAISESRLAEGTDTQYF. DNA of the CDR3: TGTGCCATCAGTGAGTCGAGACTAGCGGAAGGTACAGATACGCAGTATTTT.

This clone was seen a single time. Here the CDR3 DNA reads TGTGCCAGCAGCGTCACAGGGTGGAGCACAGATACGCAGTATTTT. Its translation is CASSVTGWSTDTQYF. This chain connects TRBV5-4 to TRBJ2-3; D perhaps matches TRBD1 (6 bases). The CDR3 runs 15 residues. The V end lost 4 bases, the J end lost 0 bases, and 12 bases lay between the germline ends. Looked up from germline, CDR1 is SGHNT and CDR2 is YYREEE (reference sequence).

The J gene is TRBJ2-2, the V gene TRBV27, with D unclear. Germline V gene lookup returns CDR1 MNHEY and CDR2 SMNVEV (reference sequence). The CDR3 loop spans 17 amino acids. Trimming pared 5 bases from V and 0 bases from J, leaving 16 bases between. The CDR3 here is CASSPRQHTSNTGELFF. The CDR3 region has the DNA TGTGCCAGCAGTCCTCGTCAACACACCTCGAACACCGGGGAGCTGTTTTTT.

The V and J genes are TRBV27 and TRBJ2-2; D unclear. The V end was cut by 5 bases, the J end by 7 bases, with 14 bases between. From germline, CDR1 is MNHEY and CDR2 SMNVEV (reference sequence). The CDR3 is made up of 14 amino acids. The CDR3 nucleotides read TGTGCCAGCAGTGCCCTAACCCGCGGCGGGGAGCTGTTTTTT. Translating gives CASSALTRGGELFF.

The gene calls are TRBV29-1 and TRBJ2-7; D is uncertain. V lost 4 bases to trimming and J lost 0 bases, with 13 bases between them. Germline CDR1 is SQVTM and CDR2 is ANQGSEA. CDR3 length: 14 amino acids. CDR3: CSVVDGPRSYEQYF. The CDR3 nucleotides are TGCAGCGTTGTGGACGGACCACGCTCCTACGAGCAGTACTTC.

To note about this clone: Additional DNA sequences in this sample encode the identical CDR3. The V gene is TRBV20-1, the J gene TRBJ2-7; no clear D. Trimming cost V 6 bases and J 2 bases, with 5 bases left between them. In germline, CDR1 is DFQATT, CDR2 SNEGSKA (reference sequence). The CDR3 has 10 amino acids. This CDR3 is CSAGAYEQYF. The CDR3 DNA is TGCAGTGCCGGAGCCTACGAGCAGTACTTC.

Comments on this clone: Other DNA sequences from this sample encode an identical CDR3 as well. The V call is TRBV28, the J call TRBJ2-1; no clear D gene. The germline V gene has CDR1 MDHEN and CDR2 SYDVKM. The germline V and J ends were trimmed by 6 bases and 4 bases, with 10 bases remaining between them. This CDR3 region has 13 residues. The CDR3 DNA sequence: TGTGCCAGCAGCCTTGGTAGATACAATGAGCAGTTCTTC. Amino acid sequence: CASSLGRYNEQFF.

CDR3 in amino acids: CASSPGLGQFF. CDR3 nucleotide sequence: TGTGCCAGCAGTCCCGGCCTTGGGCAGTTCTTC. This chain connects TRBV7-9 to TRBJ2-1; D call uncertain. The V end was cut by 6 bases, the J end by 12 bases, with 12 bases between. CDR1 SEHNR and CDR2 FQNEAQ come from the germline V gene (reference sequence). The CDR3 covers 11 residues.

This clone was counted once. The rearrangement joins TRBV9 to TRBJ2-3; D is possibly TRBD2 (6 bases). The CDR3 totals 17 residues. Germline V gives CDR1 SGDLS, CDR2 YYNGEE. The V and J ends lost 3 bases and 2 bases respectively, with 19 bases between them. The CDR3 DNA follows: TGTGCCAGCAGCGAGAGCCCTCGGGAGCGGTACACAGATACGCAGTATTTT. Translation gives CASSESPRERYTDTQYF.

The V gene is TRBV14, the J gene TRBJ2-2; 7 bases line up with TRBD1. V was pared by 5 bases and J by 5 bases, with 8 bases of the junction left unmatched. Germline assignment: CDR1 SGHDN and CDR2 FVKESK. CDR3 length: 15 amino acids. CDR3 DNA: TGTGCCAGCAGCATTCGACAGGGAATAACCGGGGAGCTGTTTTTT. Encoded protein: CASSIRQGITGELFF.

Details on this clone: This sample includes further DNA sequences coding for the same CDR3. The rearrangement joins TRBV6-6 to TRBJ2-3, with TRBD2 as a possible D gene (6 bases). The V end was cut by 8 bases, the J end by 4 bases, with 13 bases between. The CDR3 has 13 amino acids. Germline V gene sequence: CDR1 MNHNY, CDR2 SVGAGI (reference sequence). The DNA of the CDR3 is TGTGCCAGCGGGAGGTTTGGGGCAGATACGCAGTATTTT. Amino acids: CASGRFGADTQYF.

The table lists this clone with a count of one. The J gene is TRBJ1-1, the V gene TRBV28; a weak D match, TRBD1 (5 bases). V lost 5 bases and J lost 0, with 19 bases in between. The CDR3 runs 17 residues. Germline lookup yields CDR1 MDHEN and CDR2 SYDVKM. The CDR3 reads CASSPPGGPMMNTEAFF. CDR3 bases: TGTGCCAGCAGTCCCCCTGGGGGACCCATGATGAACACTGAAGCTTTCTTT.

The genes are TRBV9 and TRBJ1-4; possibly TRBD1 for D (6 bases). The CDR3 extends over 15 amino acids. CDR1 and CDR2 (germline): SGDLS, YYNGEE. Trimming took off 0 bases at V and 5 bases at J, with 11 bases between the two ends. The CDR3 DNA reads TGTGCCAGCAGCGTAGTGGGGGCCCCGAATGAAAAACTGTTTTTT. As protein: CASSVVGAPNEKLFF.

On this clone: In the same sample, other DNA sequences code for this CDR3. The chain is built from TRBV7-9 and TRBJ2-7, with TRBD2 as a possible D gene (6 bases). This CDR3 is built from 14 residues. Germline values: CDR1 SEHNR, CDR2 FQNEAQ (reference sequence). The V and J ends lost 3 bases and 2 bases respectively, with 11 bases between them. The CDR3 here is CASSLAGRTYEQYF. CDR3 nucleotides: TGTGCCAGCAGCTTGGCGGGGCGAACCTACGAGCAGTACTTC.

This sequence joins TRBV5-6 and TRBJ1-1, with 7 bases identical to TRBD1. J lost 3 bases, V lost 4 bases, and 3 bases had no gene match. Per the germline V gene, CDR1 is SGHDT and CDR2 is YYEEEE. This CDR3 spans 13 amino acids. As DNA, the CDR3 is TGTGCCAGCAGCCAGGGACAGTACACTGAAGCTTTCTTT. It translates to CASSQGQYTEAFF.

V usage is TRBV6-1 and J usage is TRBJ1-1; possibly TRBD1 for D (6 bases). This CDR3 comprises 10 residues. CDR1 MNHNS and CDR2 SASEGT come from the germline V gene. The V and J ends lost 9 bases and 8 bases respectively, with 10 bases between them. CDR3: CARRGGEAFF. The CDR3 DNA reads TGTGCCAGAAGAGGGGGAGAAGCTTTCTTT.

CDR3 coding DNA: TGTGCCAGCAGCTTCGACAGGGGGCGTGGGGAAAAACTGTTTTTT. It encodes CASSFDRGRGEKLFF. The rearrangement joins TRBV7-9 to TRBJ1-4, with 10 bases matching TRBD1. This CDR3 comprises 15 residues. Per the germline V gene, CDR1 is SEHNR and CDR2 is FQNEAQ (reference sequence). Unmatched junction bases numbered 6, after V lost 3 bases and J lost 8 bases.

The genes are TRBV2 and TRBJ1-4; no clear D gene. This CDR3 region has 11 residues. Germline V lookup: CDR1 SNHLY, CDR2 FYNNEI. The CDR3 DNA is TGTGCGGGTACCGAGCGAGAAAAACTGTTTTTT. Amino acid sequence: CAGTEREKLFF.

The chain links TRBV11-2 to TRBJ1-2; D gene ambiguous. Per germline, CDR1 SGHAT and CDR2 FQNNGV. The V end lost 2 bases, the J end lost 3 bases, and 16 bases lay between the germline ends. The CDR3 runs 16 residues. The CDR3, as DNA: TGTGCCAGCAGCTTATTCCCCCCGGGGTCGGACTATGGCTACACCTTC. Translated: CASSLFPPGSDYGYTF.

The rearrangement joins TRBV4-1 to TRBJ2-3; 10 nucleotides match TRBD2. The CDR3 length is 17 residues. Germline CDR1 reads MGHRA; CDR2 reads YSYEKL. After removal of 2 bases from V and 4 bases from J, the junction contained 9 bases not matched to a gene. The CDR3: CASSQFRLAGEADTQYF. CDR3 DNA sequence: TGCGCCAGCAGCCAATTTCGGCTAGCGGGAGAAGCAGATACGCAGTATTTT.

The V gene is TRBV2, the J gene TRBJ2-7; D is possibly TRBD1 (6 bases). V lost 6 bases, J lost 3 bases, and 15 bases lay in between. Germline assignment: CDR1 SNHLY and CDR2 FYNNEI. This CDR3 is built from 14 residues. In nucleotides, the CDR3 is TGTGCCAGCAGGGACTGGGACAACTACTACGAGCAGTACTTC. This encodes CASRDWDNYYEQYF. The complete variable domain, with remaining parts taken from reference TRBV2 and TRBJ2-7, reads EPEVTQTPSHQVTQMGQEVILRCVPISNHLYFYWYRQILGQKVEFLVSFYNNEISEKSEIFDDQFSVERPDGSNFTLKIRSTKLEDSAMYFCASRDWDNYYEQYFGPGTRLTVT.

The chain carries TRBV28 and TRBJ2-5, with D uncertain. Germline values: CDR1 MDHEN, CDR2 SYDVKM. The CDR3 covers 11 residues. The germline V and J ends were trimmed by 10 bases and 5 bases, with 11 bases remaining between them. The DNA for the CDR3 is TGTGCCACCCGAAAGAGGGAGACCCAGTACTTC. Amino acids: CATRKRETQYF.

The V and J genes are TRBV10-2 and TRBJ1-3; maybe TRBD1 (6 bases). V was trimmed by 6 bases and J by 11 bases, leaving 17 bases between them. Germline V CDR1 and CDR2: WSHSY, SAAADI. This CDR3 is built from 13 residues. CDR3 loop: CASSDDRSGAIYF. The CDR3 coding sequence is TGCGCCAGCAGCGATGACAGGTCTGGGGCCATATATTTT.

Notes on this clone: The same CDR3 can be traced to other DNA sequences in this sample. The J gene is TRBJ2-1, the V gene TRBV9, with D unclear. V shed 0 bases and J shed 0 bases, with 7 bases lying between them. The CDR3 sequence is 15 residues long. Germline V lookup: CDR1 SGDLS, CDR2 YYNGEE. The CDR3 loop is CASSVVGGSYNEQFF. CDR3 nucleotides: TGTGCCAGCAGCGTAGTAGGCGGCTCCTACAATGAGCAGTTCTTC.